This entry lists 30 T cell receptor beta chains sequenced from one sample in a study of blood T cell repertoires in COVID-19. Generated by immunoSEQ multiplex PCR, the TCRdb table keeps only in-frame clones and is missing some. The sample contains some 190,000 clones, 84% of which appear only once. Sequencing was carried out using PBMCs or T cells enriched from blood (not recorded which). These receptors were collected from a woman in her twenties or thirties who had been exposed to COVID-19.

The rearrangement joins TRBV9 to TRBJ1-6; weak D call: TRBD1 (5 bases). The CDR3 spans 14 residues. Germline lookup yields CDR1 SGDLS and CDR2 YYNGEE. The V gene lost 2 bases and the J gene lost 10 bases, with 13 bases spanning the gap. The CDR3, as DNA: TGTGCCAGCAGCGTCCAGGGCATAGCATCACCCCTCCACTTT. Protein: CASSVQGIASPLHF.

This clone appeared once. The chain employs TRBV11-2 and TRBJ2-7; perhaps TRBD1 as D (5 bases). V was shortened by 3 bases and J by 0 bases, with 6 bases between the two germline ends. Germline values: CDR1 SGHAT, CDR2 FQNNGV. The CDR3 spans 13 residues. The CDR3, as DNA: TGTGCCAGCAGCTTTGGGGCCTCCTACGAGCAGTACTTC. This gives the protein CASSFGASYEQYF.

This clone was found a few times. The chain carries TRBV10-1 and TRBJ1-3; D ambiguous. V was trimmed by 10 bases and J by 7 bases, leaving 11 bases between them. The CDR3 is 11 amino acids. CDR1 is WNHNN and CDR2 is SYGVQD in the germline V gene (reference sequence). This CDR3 is CATSQKNTIYF. The CDR3, as DNA: TGCGCCACCTCCCAGAAGAACACCATATATTTT.

The chain couples TRBV27 to TRBJ2-1; TRBD2 matches 7 bases. V lost 7 bases and J lost 9; bases outside the gene matches: 9. Per germline, CDR1 MNHEY and CDR2 SMNVEV (reference sequence). The CDR3 length is 13 residues. Here the CDR3 reads CASILAGRGEQFF. The DNA of the CDR3 is TGTGCCAGCATCCTAGCTGGGAGGGGTGAGCAGTTCTTC.

This chain uses TRBV2 with TRBJ1-3; TRBD1 matches 7 bases. CDR1 is SNHLY and CDR2 is FYNNEI in the germline V gene. With 8 bases clipped from V and 0 bases from J, the junction kept 7 bases outside the gene matches. CDR3 length equals 15 residues. The chain's CDR3 is CASSEQGSSGNTIYF. CDR3 DNA: TGTGCCAGCTCCGAACAGGGGAGCTCTGGAAACACCATATATTTT.

V and J are TRBV6-2 or TRBV6-3 and TRBJ2-4, with TRBD1 identical over 10 bases. After removal of 3 bases from V and 3 bases from J, the junction contained 14 bases not matched to a gene. Looked up from germline, CDR1 is MNHEY and CDR2 is SVGEGT. The CDR3 runs 19 residues. CDR3 loop: CASSYFLRQGAGDKNIQYF. The CDR3 DNA is TGTGCCAGCAGTTATTTCCTTCGACAGGGGGCAGGGGACAAAAACATTCAGTACTTC.

The chain uses TRBV10-2 and TRBJ2-1, with 10 bases lining up with TRBD2. V lost 3 bases, J lost 0 bases, and 14 bases stayed unmatched. This CDR3 region has 20 residues. Germline CDR1 is WSHSY and CDR2 is SAAADI. In DNA, the CDR3 is TGCGCCAGCAGTGAAGAACTAGCGGGGAGTTCAACAAGCTCCTACAATGAGCAGTTCTTC. Translating it yields CASSEELAGSSTSSYNEQFF.

This clone was detected a few times. J is TRBJ1-1 and V is TRBV20-1, with TRBD1 matching over 7 bases. Germline CDR1 DFQATT, CDR2 SNEGSKA (reference sequence). J lost 0 bases, V lost 3 bases, and 7 bases had no gene match. The CDR3 length is 15 residues. The CDR3 DNA is TGCAGTGCTAGTACAGGGGCCGGGGTGAACACTGAAGCTTTCTTT. Its protein is CSASTGAGVNTEAFF.

V gene TRBV9 combines with J gene TRBJ1-2; 8 bases are a match to TRBD1. The CDR3 is 14 amino acids. Germline V gene sequence: CDR1 SGDLS, CDR2 YYNGEE. V lost 2 bases, J lost 6 bases, and 6 bases stayed unmatched. CDR3 DNA: TGTGCCAGCAGCGTCGCCGGGACAGGAAATGGCTACACCTTC. Residues: CASSVAGTGNGYTF.

This clone showed up just once. The rearrangement links TRBV10-3 to TRBJ1-2; 8 bases are a match to TRBD1. Germline-derived CDR1 and CDR2 are ENHRY and SYGVKD. Trimming cost V 7 bases and J 7 bases; bases outside gene matches: 8. The CDR3 runs 13 residues. The CDR3 region has the DNA TGTGCCATCACTGAACAGGGGGACGGTGGCTACACCTTC. Amino acids: CAITEQGDGGYTF.

This clone was counted a few times. The chain combines TRBV5-4 with TRBJ1-4; 10 bases fit TRBD1. From germline, CDR1 is SGHNT and CDR2 YYREEE (reference sequence). V shed 0 bases, J shed 5 bases, and the junction held 1 base outside the gene matches. This CDR3 is 15 amino acids long. The CDR3 DNA reads as TGTGCCAGCAGCTTGGGGGGACAGGGGAATGAAAAACTGTTTTTT. It translates to CASSLGGQGNEKLFF. The whole variable domain, filled in from reference TRBV5-4 and TRBJ1-4, reads ETGVTQSPTHLIKTRGQQVTLRCSSQSGHNTVSWYQQALGQGPQFIFQYYREEENGRGNFPPRFSGLQFPNYSSELNVNALELDDSALYLCASSLGGQGNEKLFFGSGTQLSVL.

V gene TRBV4-3 combines with J gene TRBJ2-7; TRBD1 might be the D (5 bases). V gave up 1 base and J gave up 5 bases, with 15 bases separating them. The germline V gene has CDR1 LGHNA and CDR2 YSLEER. The CDR3 consists of 15 residues. CDR3 residues: CASSQGRQGPNEQYF. DNA for the CDR3: TGCGCCAGCAGCCAAGGGCGGCAGGGCCCCAACGAGCAGTACTTC.

The chain couples TRBV5-1 to TRBJ2-1; 8 positions match TRBD1. The CDR3 covers 14 residues. From germline, CDR1 is SGHRS and CDR2 YFSETQ. The V gene end was trimmed by 0 bases and the J gene end by 8 bases; junction bases not matched to a gene: 4. CDR3 amino acids: CASSLGQGFDEQFF. CDR3 sequence (DNA): TGCGCCAGCAGCTTGGGACAGGGGTTTGATGAGCAGTTCTTC.

DNA for the CDR3: TGTGCCAGCAGCTTTCAACGGGATTCACCCCTCCACTTT. Amino acids: CASSFQRDSPLHF. The genes are TRBV7-9 and TRBJ1-6; D is unresolved. V lost 3 bases to trimming and J lost 8 bases, with 8 bases between them. The CDR3 runs 13 residues. Germline CDR1 reads SEHNR; CDR2 reads FQNEAQ (reference sequence).

This clone was observed once. V and J are TRBV11-2 and TRBJ1-1; weak D call: TRBD1 (6 bases). V shed 0 bases and J shed 0 bases, with 11 bases lying between them. The CDR3 is 16 residues long. Germline V CDR1 and CDR2: SGHAT, FQNNGV. DNA for the CDR3: TGTGCCAGCAGCTTAGAGGCAGGGGTTTTGAACACTGAAGCTTTCTTT. Translated, it gives CASSLEAGVLNTEAFF.

This clone was seen a handful of times. The gene calls are TRBV5-4 and TRBJ1-4; TRBD1 might be the D (6 bases). The CDR3 has 15 amino acids. Germline-derived CDR1 and CDR2 are SGHNT and YYREEE (reference sequence). Trimming shortened V by 0 bases and J by 6 bases, and 12 bases separated the two germline ends. As DNA, the CDR3 is TGTGCCAGCAGCTTGGAGGGGGGGGGTTATGAAAAACTGTTTTTT. Residues: CASSLEGGGYEKLFF.

The table lists this clone with a few counts. V is TRBV5-1 and J is TRBJ1-6, with TRBD1 as a possible D gene (5 bases). The germline gives CDR1 SGHRS, CDR2 YFSETQ. Trimming took 2 bases from V and 7 from J, leaving 10 bases between them. The CDR3 runs to 14 residues. Here the CDR3 reads CASSLRGVNSPLHF. The CDR3 DNA is TGCGCCAGCAGCTTACGGGGGGTGAATTCACCCCTCCACTTT.

The CDR3 protein is CASLAEAVVAEAFF. CDR3 sequence (DNA): TGTGCCAGCCTAGCGGAGGCGGTCGTGGCTGAAGCTTTCTTT. V usage is TRBV2 and J usage is TRBJ1-1; D is ambiguous. This CDR3 is 14 amino acids long. Germline CDR1 and CDR2: SNHLY and FYNNEI. V was shortened by 8 bases and J by 6 bases, with 19 bases between the two germline ends.

The rearrangement links TRBV7-2 to TRBJ1-4; no clear D gene. This CDR3 is built from 13 residues. Germline CDR1 and CDR2: SGHTA and FQGNSA. The V end was cut by 5 bases, the J end by 7 bases, with 11 bases between. CDR3 sequence (DNA): TGTGCCAGCAGCCCCGGACGGGGTGAAAAACTGTTTTTT. Translation gives CASSPGRGEKLFF.

Details on this clone: The same CDR3 arises from other DNA sequences in this sample as well. The chain is built from TRBV6-5 and TRBJ1-5; D uncertain. Trimming cost V 2 bases and J 4 bases, with 9 bases left between them. This CDR3 is built from 14 residues. Looked up from germline, CDR1 is MNHEY and CDR2 is SVGAGI. CDR3 loop: CASSYGRVNQPQHF. DNA for the CDR3: TGTGCCAGCAGTTACGGGCGAGTAAATCAGCCCCAGCATTTT.

V and J are TRBV18 and TRBJ2-2, with a possible D match to TRBD2 (5 bases). The germline V gene encodes CDR1 KGHSH and CDR2 LQKENI. The CDR3 is made up of 15 amino acids. The V gene lost 4 bases and the J gene lost 6 bases, with 15 bases spanning the gap. Here the CDR3 DNA reads TGTGCCAGCTCACGAGAAGGTCTCGGGGCCGGGGAGCTGTTTTTT. This sequence encodes CASSREGLGAGELFF.

The gene calls are TRBV11-3 and TRBJ2-3, with D possibly being TRBD1 (6 bases). Germline lookup yields CDR1 SGHNT and CDR2 YENEEA. This CDR3 comprises 14 residues. The V gene lost 1 base and the J gene lost 8 bases, with 13 bases spanning the gap. CDR3 bases: TGTGCCAGCAGCTTAGCGCGGACAGAAGGTACGCAGTATTTT. Translating gives CASSLARTEGTQYF.

The sample holds one count of this clone. The J gene is TRBJ1-5, the V gene TRBV7-9; 7 positions match TRBD1. The CDR3 is 18 residues long. Germline loops: CDR1 SEHNR, CDR2 FQNEAQ (reference sequence). With 5 bases clipped from V and 0 bases from J, the junction kept 13 bases outside the gene matches. The CDR3 sequence is CASSPAAGGYHSNQPQHF. The CDR3 bases are TGTGCCAGCAGCCCGGCGGCAGGGGGTTATCATAGCAATCAGCCCCAGCATTTT.

This clone was counted many times. The chain has TRBV29-1 and TRBJ1-1, with D unresolved. The V gene lost 3 bases and the J gene lost 1 base, with 6 bases spanning the gap. The length of the CDR3 is 12 residues. The germline V gene encodes CDR1 SQVTM and CDR2 ANQGSEA. CDR3 sequence (DNA): TGCAGCGTTGAGGCAGGGAACACTGAAGCTTTCTTT. It codes for CSVEAGNTEAFF.

The chain combines TRBV30 with TRBJ2-3; 12 bases line up with TRBD1. Trimming cost V 2 bases and J 3 bases; bases outside gene matches: 6. Germline values: CDR1 GTSNPN, CDR2 SVGIG (reference sequence). This CDR3 is 16 amino acids long. CDR3 coding DNA: TGTGCCTGGAGTCCCGGGACAGGGGGCGCGACAGATACGCAGTATTTT. It specifies CAWSPGTGGATDTQYF.

V usage is TRBV7-6 and J usage is TRBJ2-1; no definite D call. V lost 3 bases and J 0 bases, leaving 6 bases between the germline ends. The CDR3 is 14 residues long. Germline-derived CDR1 and CDR2 are SGHVS and FNYEAQ. The CDR3 DNA sequence: TGTGCCAGCAGCTTGGCCAGCTCCTACAATGAGCAGTTCTTC. It is translated as CASSLASSYNEQFF. Full variable domain (remainder filled in from reference TRBV7-6 and TRBJ2-1): GAGVSQSPRYKVTKRGQDVALRCDPISGHVSLYWYRQALGQGPEFLTYFNYEAQQDKSGLPNDRFSAERPEGSISTLTIQRTEQRDSAMYRCASSLASSYNEQFFGPGTRLTVL.

V and J are TRBV19 and TRBJ2-3, with TRBD2 matching over 14 bases. Unmatched junction bases numbered 10, after V lost 3 bases and J lost 8 bases. Germline CDR1 and CDR2: LNHDA and SQIVND (reference sequence). This CDR3 spans 17 amino acids. In DNA form, the CDR3 reads TGTGCCAGTAGTATCCCTTCGACTAGCGGGGGGGCGGGTACGCAGTATTTT. It specifies CASSIPSTSGGAGTQYF.

V and J are TRBV5-6 and TRBJ1-2; D gene ambiguous. The CDR3 runs 17 residues. Germline V lookup: CDR1 SGHDT, CDR2 YYEEEE. V was shortened by 0 bases and J by 1 base, with 16 bases between the two germline ends. The CDR3 is CASSLARGPTLNYGYTF. For the CDR3, the DNA is TGTGCCAGCAGCTTGGCCCGTGGGCCGACCCTTAACTATGGCTACACCTTC.

CDR3: CASSLARPGDEQYF. CDR3 nucleotide sequence: TGCGCCAGCAGCTTGGCGCGCCCAGGGGACGAGCAGTACTTC. The chain recombines TRBV5-1 with TRBJ2-7; the D gene is possibly TRBD1 (6 bases). The CDR3 length is 14 residues. Trimming cost V 0 bases and J 5 bases, with 12 bases left between them. Germline V gives CDR1 SGHRS, CDR2 YFSETQ.

The chain uses TRBV7-9 and TRBJ2-3; maybe TRBD2 (6 bases). The V gene's germline CDR1 is SEHNR and CDR2 FQNEAQ (reference sequence). The CDR3 has 16 residues. V was pared by 3 bases and J by 2 bases, with 15 bases between. CDR3 bases: TGTGCCAGCAGCTTGCGTGGAGGGGCCGTCACAGATACGCAGTATTTT. This sequence encodes CASSLRGGAVTDTQYF.